The 10 T cell receptor beta chains listed next were all sequenced from one sample in a study of OX40 agonist ivuxolimab in advanced cancers. TCRdb keeps only in-frame clones here, not all; method: immunoSEQ multiplex PCR. The data show around 56,000 clones, with around 83% seen just once and 4% to 5% held by the top ten. The sequencing here drew on CD4+ or CD8+ T cells sorted from blood, taken in a trial of the OX40 agonist ivuxolimab. These receptors came from an adult with an advanced solid tumor such as melanoma, head and neck, liver or kidney cancer.

The V call is TRBV30, the J call TRBJ2-7, with unresolved D. The V gene's germline CDR1 is GTSNPN and CDR2 SVGIG (reference sequence). Trimming took 0 bases from V and 2 from J, leaving 11 bases between them. The CDR3 totals 14 residues. The CDR3 DNA is TGTGCCTGGAGTGTCTCCAGGTTGCCCTACGAGCAGTACTTC. Amino acids: CAWSVSRLPYEQYF.

This chain's CDR3 is CAWSFGWALSYTF. For the CDR3, the DNA is TGTGCCTGGAGTTTCGGGTGGGCCTTGAGCTACACCTTC. The genes are TRBV30 and TRBJ1-2; D ambiguous. Trimming left V 2 bases short and J 9 bases short, with 16 bases between. This CDR3 contains 13 residues. Germline V gene lookup returns CDR1 GTSNPN and CDR2 SVGIG (reference sequence).

This clone appeared a few times. The V and J genes are TRBV7-9 and TRBJ2-5, with D maybe TRBD2 (5 bases). The CDR3 is 15 amino acids. Trimming removed 5 bases from V and 5 bases from J, with 18 bases in between. Germline CDR1 and CDR2: SEHNR and FQNEAQ (reference sequence). The CDR3 sequence is CASSLASLVGETQYF. The CDR3 DNA reads as TGTGCCAGCAGCCTGGCTAGCTTGGTAGGGGAGACCCAGTACTTC.

The rearrangement joins TRBV7-9 to TRBJ2-7; 9 nucleotides line up with TRBD1. The V gene end was trimmed by 5 bases and the J gene end by 6 bases; junction bases not matched to a gene: 2. CDR1 and CDR2 from the germline V gene are SEHNR and FQNEAQ (reference sequence). This CDR3 has 12 residues. The CDR3 reads CASSRDRVEQYF. DNA of the CDR3: TGTGCCAGCAGCCGGGACAGGGTCGAGCAGTACTTC.

The chain carries TRBV5-1 and TRBJ2-7; D is possibly TRBD2 (6 bases). Trimming stripped 7 bases from V and 5 bases from J, with 19 bases between. This CDR3 region has 14 residues. Looked up from germline, CDR1 is SGHRS and CDR2 is YFSETQ. As DNA, the CDR3 is TGCGCCAGCGGCCTAGGCACTAGCATAGACGAGCAGTACTTC. It specifies CASGLGTSIDEQYF.

V is TRBV7-2 and J is TRBJ2-1, with D maybe TRBD2 (7 bases). Trimming removed 5 bases at V and 7 bases at J, with 15 bases between. The CDR3 has 14 amino acids. Germline CDR1 SGHTA, CDR2 FQGNSA. CDR3 loop: CASSQKGGLNEQFF. In DNA, the CDR3 is TGTGCCAGCAGCCAAAAGGGGGGGTTGAATGAGCAGTTCTTC.

The chain joins TRBV19 to TRBJ2-7; 8 nucleotides match TRBD2. Germline V gene sequence: CDR1 LNHDA, CDR2 SQIVND (reference sequence). The CDR3 has 21 residues. The ends lost 10 bases at V and 1 base at J; junction bases unmatched: 30. CDR3 region: CANIPCRGEREPPFPSYEQYF. The CDR3 coding sequence is TGTGCCAATATCCCCTGCCGGGGGGAGCGGGAGCCCCCCTTTCCGTCCTACGAGCAGTACTTC. Combining the CDR3 with reference TRBV19 and TRBJ2-7 gives the whole variable domain DGGITQSPKYLFRKEGQNVTLSCEQNLNHDAMYWYRQDPGQGLRLIYYSQIVNDFQKGDIAEGYSVSREKKESFPLTVTSAQKNPTAFYLCANIPCRGEREPPFPSYEQYFGPGTRLTVT.

The chain combines TRBV5-1 with TRBJ2-1, with D uncertain. CDR3 size: 12 residues. The V and J ends lost 1 base and 9 bases respectively, with 8 bases between them. Germline CDR1 is SGHRS and CDR2 is YFSETQ. This chain's CDR3 is CASSLFWGEQFF. The CDR3 DNA reads TGCGCCAGCAGCTTGTTTTGGGGTGAGCAGTTCTTC.

V gene TRBV28 combines with J gene TRBJ2-3, with 7 bases matching TRBD2. Trimming at V came to 5 bases and at J to 0 bases, leaving 8 bases not matched to a gene. CDR3 length: 16 residues. The germline V gene encodes CDR1 MDHEN and CDR2 SYDVKM. CDR3 protein: CASSPSWGGSTDTQYF. For the CDR3, the DNA is TGTGCCAGCAGTCCCTCTTGGGGGGGGAGCACAGATACGCAGTATTTT.

This clone came up a few times. This chain uses TRBV30 with TRBJ2-2; no reliable D call. V lost 2 bases, J lost 4 bases, and 8 bases lay in between. The CDR3 runs to 13 residues. Germline V gene sequence: CDR1 GTSNPN, CDR2 SVGIG (reference sequence). CDR3 sequence (DNA): TGTGCCTGGAGTAGACTGGTCACCGGGGAGCTGTTTTTT. It codes for CAWSRLVTGELFF. Full variable domain (rest looked up from reference TRBV30 and TRBJ2-2): SQTIHQWPATLVQPVGSPLSLECTVEGTSNPNLYWYRQAAGRGLQLLFYSVGIGQISSEVPQNLSASRPQDRQFILSSKKLLLSDSGFYLCAWSRLVTGELFFGEGSRLTVL.